The 9 T cell receptor beta chains in this list originate from one sample, sequenced in a study of blood T cell repertoires in COVID-19. TCRdb's table, derived via immunoSEQ multiplex PCR, lists solely in-frame clones and lacks some. The data contain around 260,000 clones, around 92% of them seen just once; the ten biggest clones take up around 2.6%. Sequencing was carried out using peripheral blood. The receptor source for this set is a person aged 18 to 30 with COVID-19, enrolled during active disease.

The chain joins TRBV7-8 to TRBJ2-3; D might be TRBD2 (5 bases). Trimming left V 6 bases short and J 1 base short, with 8 bases between. This CDR3 has 13 amino acids. CDR1 and CDR2 from the germline V gene are SGHVS and FQNEAQ. DNA of the CDR3: TGTGCCAGCAGAACCGGGGGCACAGATACGCAGTATTTT. It yields the protein CASRTGGTDTQYF.

The chain carries TRBV9 and TRBJ2-5; 13 bases line up with TRBD2. Trimming cost V 2 bases and J 9 bases; bases outside gene matches: 7. From germline, CDR1 is SGDLS and CDR2 YYNGEE. The CDR3 covers 15 residues. The CDR3 loop reads CASSVGTSGDGAQYF. The CDR3 bases are TGTGCCAGCAGCGTGGGGACTAGCGGGGACGGGGCCCAGTACTTC.

V usage is TRBV7-9 and J usage is TRBJ2-1; 12 nucleotides align to TRBD2. With V trimmed by 7 bases and J by 7 bases, 8 bases remained unmatched. Germline V gene data show CDR1 as SEHNR and CDR2 as FQNEAQ (reference sequence). The length of the CDR3 is 15 residues. The CDR3 coding sequence is TGTGCCAGCACCCTACTAGCGGGGGGAGGGAATGAGCAGTTCTTC. It encodes CASTLLAGGGNEQFF. The variable domain in full, with the rest retrieved from reference TRBV7-9 and TRBJ2-1, is DTGVSQNPRHKITKRGQNVTFRCDPISEHNRLYWYRQTLGQGPEFLTYFQNEAQLEKSRLLSDRFSAERPKGSFSTLEIQRTEQGDSAMYLCASTLLAGGGNEQFFGPGTRLTVL.

V usage is TRBV10-3 and J usage is TRBJ1-6, with D possibly being TRBD1 (5 bases). Germline V gene lookup returns CDR1 ENHRY and CDR2 SYGVKD. Trimming pared 6 bases from V and 0 bases from J, leaving 9 bases between. This CDR3 region has 15 residues. The CDR3 here is CAIRGQGSYNSPLHF. In nucleotides, the CDR3 is TGTGCCATCAGAGGTCAGGGCTCCTATAATTCACCCCTCCACTTT.

The rearrangement uses TRBV4-2 and TRBJ1-2; TRBD1 matches 7 bases. The CDR3 totals 16 residues. Losses at the gene ends were 1 base for V and 2 bases for J; bases not matched to a gene: 7. Germline V gene sequence: CDR1 LGHNA, CDR2 YNFKEQ. CDR3 sequence reads: CASSQGGQWPNYGYTF. The CDR3 DNA sequence: TGTGCCAGCAGCCAAGGGGGACAGTGGCCAAACTATGGCTACACCTTC.

The J gene is TRBJ1-5, the V gene TRBV27; 8 bases line up with TRBD1. With 4 bases clipped from V and 3 bases from J, the junction kept 8 bases outside the gene matches. Germline assignment: CDR1 MNHEY and CDR2 SMNVEV (reference sequence). The CDR3 is 16 amino acids. This chain's CDR3 is CASSYRPGGYNQPQHF. In DNA form, the CDR3 reads TGTGCCAGCAGTTATCGCCCAGGGGGCTACAATCAGCCCCAGCATTTT.

The chain has TRBV28 and TRBJ2-7; possibly TRBD2 for D (6 bases). CDR1 MDHEN and CDR2 SYDVKM come from the germline V gene. Trimming took off 5 bases at V and 2 bases at J, with 13 bases between the two ends. The CDR3 is made up of 14 amino acids. The CDR3 is CASSPGDRPYEQYF. CDR3 in DNA: TGTGCCAGCAGTCCGGGGGACCGCCCCTACGAGCAGTACTTC.

The chain couples TRBV29-1 to TRBJ2-7, with 14 bases aligning to TRBD2. The V gene's germline CDR1 is SQVTM and CDR2 ANQGSEA. There are 14 residues in the CDR3. With V trimmed by 4 bases and J by 11 bases, 10 bases remained unmatched. The CDR3 loop reads CSVGYPGLAGVEYF. In DNA, the CDR3 is TGCAGCGTTGGTTACCCGGGACTAGCGGGAGTAGAGTACTTC.

V is TRBV4-1 and J is TRBJ2-7; possible D gene TRBD1, 5 bases. Germline values: CDR1 MGHRA, CDR2 YSYEKL. Deletions cut 3 bases from V and 7 bases from J, with 10 bases between. This CDR3 has 12 amino acids. The CDR3 coding sequence is TGCGCCAGCAGCCATGACAGTAGGGAGCAGTACTTC. Its translation: CASSHDSREQYF.